A selection of T cell receptor beta chains follows, all from one sample in a study of regulatory T cells in long-lasting Graves disease. TCRdb called the multiplex PCR reads again in MiXCR, with one record for every CDR3 protein. This sample yields about 420,000 distinct CDR3 sequences, of which about 25% are seen a single time; approximately 26% belongs to the top ten. This sample comprised peripheral blood mononuclear cells (PBMCs), obtained when the disease was refractory, from a patient treated with antithyroid drugs. The receptors originated from a female donor with Graves disease. Each CDR3 is given with its conserved first and last residue. The order of the fields is J gene, V gene, clone size, D gene, CDR3 protein, CDR3 DNA. A D gene is named only where the DNA matches it firmly. Expanded clones are given a class, and other clones once, few, many or no size at all.

>TRBJ1-2|TRBV7-2|few|-
CASSSTGTHPGKTF
TGTGCCAGCAGCTCGACCGGGACGCACCCGGGCAAGACCTTC
>TRBJ2-5|TRBV29-1|-|-
CSVEDYTETQYF
TGCAGCGTTGAAGACTACACGGAGACCCAGTACTTC
>TRBJ1-1|TRBV19|few|TRBD1
CASSTVQGRTEAFF
TGTGCCAGTAGTACGGTACAGGGGCGGACTGAAGCTTTCTTT
>TRBJ2-1|TRBV28|few|TRBD2
CASSFWGTSGRHEQFF
TGTGCCAGCAGTTTTTGGGGGACTAGCGGGAGGCATGAGCAGTTCTTC
>TRBJ1-1|TRBV6-5|-|-
CASSRTVTNTEAFF
TGTGCCAGCAGTAGGACGGTAACGAACACTGAAGCTTTCTTT
>TRBJ1-2|TRBV12-3/TRBV12-4|few|-
CASSDTSWGGLNYGYTF
TGTGCCAGCAGCGACACCAGCTGGGGGGGCCTTAACTATGGCTACACCTTC
>TRBJ2-2|TRBV19|few|TRBD2
CASSTPGLAGRTGELFF
TGTGCCAGTAGTACCCCGGGACTAGCGGGCCGAACCGGGGAGCTGTTTTTT
>TRBJ2-7|TRBV7-2|few|TRBD2
CASSLARRTSGYSYEQYF
TGTGCCAGCAGCTTAGCGCGTCGGACTAGCGGGTATTCCTACGAGCAGTACTTC
>TRBJ1-5|TRBV28|many|-
CASIARAKLNQPQHF
TGTGCCAGCATTGCCAGGGCGAAACTCAATCAGCCCCAGCATTTT
>TRBJ2-5|TRBV7-9|many|-
CASSLRPSDPRSEKTQYF
TGTGCCAGCAGCTTAAGGCCTTCGGACCCACGTTCCGAGAAGACCCAGTACTTC
>TRBJ1-1|TRBV7-9|-|-
CASSPRGGRGSAYTEAFF
TGTGCCAGCAGCCCTAGGGGGGGGCGAGGGTCGGCCTACACTGAAGCTTTCTTT
>TRBJ1-1|TRBV20-1|few|-
CSARDLGTAEAFF
TGCAGTGCTAGAGATTTAGGCACCGCTGAAGCTTTCTTT
>TRBJ2-2|TRBV12-5|-|TRBD2
CASGLVIAGRYTGELFF
TGTGCTAGTGGTTTGGTAATAGCGGGAAGGTACACCGGGGAGCTGTTTTTT
>TRBJ2-3|TRBV2|many|-
CATKDGRRTTDTQYF
TGTGCCACCAAGGATGGCAGGAGGACCACAGATACGCAGTATTTT
>TRBJ1-3|TRBV25-1|few|-
CASSELSISGNTIYF
TGTGCCAGCAGTGAATTGTCGATCTCTGGAAACACCATATATTTT
>TRBJ1-1|TRBV12-3/TRBV12-4|many|-
CASSRTNMNTEAFF
TGTGCCAGCAGTCGCACGAATATGAACACTGAAGCTTTCTTT
>TRBJ2-7|TRBV18|many|-
CASAPTGSYEQYF
TGTGCCAGCGCCCCAACGGGTTCCTACGAGCAGTACTTC
>TRBJ1-2|TRBV20-1|-|-
CSARDGRPPNYGYTF
TGCAGTGCTAGGGATGGGCGCCCACCTAACTATGGCTACACCTTC
>TRBJ1-1|TRBV12-3/TRBV12-4|many|-
CASSLPNSDTEAFF
TGTGCCAGCAGTTTACCTAACTCGGACACTGAAGCTTTCTTT
>TRBJ1-2|TRBV7-9|few|-
CASSLTIAGPLYGYTF
TGTGCCAGCAGCTTAACGATCGCGGGACCCCTATATGGCTACACCTTC
>TRBJ2-2|TRBV7-8|-|TRBD2
CASSPIDLAGEELFF
TGTGCCAGCAGCCCTATCGATTTAGCGGGAGAGGAGCTGTTTTTT
>TRBJ1-6|TRBV12-3/TRBV12-4|few|TRBD1
CASSLGTENSPLHF
TGTGCCAGCAGTCTCGGGACAGAAAATTCACCCCTCCACTTT
>TRBJ1-1|TRBV19|-|-
CASSPLHQNTEAFF
TGTGCCAGTAGTCCACTCCACCAGAACACTGAAGCTTTCTTT
>TRBJ1-2|TRBV20-1|many|TRBD1
CSAPGQGTYGYTF
TGCAGTGCGCCGGGACAGGGAACCTATGGCTACACCTTC
>TRBJ2-3|TRBV28|-|-
CASSQDSLTKDTQYF
TGTGCCAGCAGCCAGGACAGCCTAACGAAAGATACGCAGTATTTT
>TRBJ2-1|TRBV12-3/TRBV12-4|-|-
CASTTSRKNEQFF
TGTGCCAGCACCACCTCTAGGAAGAATGAGCAGTTCTTC
>TRBJ2-5|TRBV24-1|many|-
CATSDPGTQETQYF
TGTGCCACCAGTGACCCCGGGACCCAAGAGACCCAGTACTTC
>TRBJ1-1|TRBV28|few|-
CASSGTRTEAFF
TGTGCCAGCAGCGGCACGAGGACTGAAGCTTTCTTT
>TRBJ1-2|TRBV3-1|many|-
CASSLKDSPYGYTF
TGTGCCAGCAGCCTAAAGGACAGCCCCTATGGCTACACCTTC
>TRBJ2-5|TRBV4-3|many|TRBD2
CASSRVLAGQETQYF
TGCGCCAGCAGCCGAGTACTAGCGGGGCAAGAGACCCAGTACTTC
>TRBJ2-7|TRBV11-2|-|TRBD2
CASGLGTSWYEQYF
TGTGCCAGCGGCCTTGGGACTAGCTGGTACGAGCAGTACTTC
>TRBJ1-1|TRBV9|many|-
CASSVSGNTEAFF
TGTGCCAGTAGTGTTTCCGGGAACACTGAAGCTTTCTTT
>TRBJ1-5|TRBV30|-|TRBD1
CAWAQGAIQPQHF
TGTGCCTGGGCACAGGGGGCTATTCAGCCCCAGCATTTT
>TRBJ2-7|TRBV20-1|many|-
CSAKTGYEQYF
TGCAGTGCTAAAACAGGCTACGAGCAGTACTTC
>TRBJ1-1|TRBV4-2|-|-
CASSQEGGRNTEAFF
TGTGCCAGCAGCCAAGAAGGGGGACGGAACACTGAAGCTTTCTTT
>TRBJ1-5|TRBV28|many|-
CASSFPRGAAGNQPQHF
TGTGCCAGCAGTTTCCCCAGAGGGGCCGCCGGCAATCAGCCCCAGCATTTT
>TRBJ1-4|TRBV27|many|-
CASSFRQLAKLFF
TGTGCCAGCAGTTTTCGACAACTTGCAAAACTGTTTTTT
>TRBJ2-7|TRBV24-1|-|TRBD2
CATLFSRTSGRPYEQYF
TGTGCCACCCTCTTTTCGAGAACTAGCGGGAGACCCTACGAGCAGTACTTC
>TRBJ2-2|TRBV6-1|many|-
CASSDRNPGELFF
TGTGCCAGCAGTGACAGAAATCCCGGGGAGCTGTTTTTT
>TRBJ1-2|TRBV2|-|-
CASLLLGGRGGYTF
TGTGCCAGCCTCCTCCTCGGGGGGCGCGGGGGCTACACCTTC
>TRBJ2-7|TRBV7-2|few|-
CASSRHTRGDEQYF
TGTGCCAGCAGCCGACATACAAGGGGGGACGAGCAGTACTTC
>TRBJ2-3|TRBV10-3|few|-
CAISESVGGSSDTQYF
TGTGCCATCAGTGAGTCCGTAGGGGGTTCCTCAGATACGCAGTATTTT
>TRBJ1-3|TRBV28|few|-
CASSTGGPGNTIYF
TGTGCCAGCAGCACTGGGGGGCCAGGAAACACCATATATTTT
>TRBJ2-3|TRBV7-2|few|TRBD1
CASSPTGNPPDTQYF
TGTGCCAGCAGCCCGACAGGGAACCCCCCAGATACGCAGTATTTT
>TRBJ2-7|TRBV7-2|few|TRBD2
CASSPGGEGRRQYF
TGTGCCAGCAGCCCTGGGGGGGAGGGCCGACGGCAGTACTTC
>TRBJ2-7|TRBV20-1|many|TRBD1
CSARGQGALEQYF
TGCAGTGCACGAGGACAGGGGGCGCTGGAGCAGTACTTC
>TRBJ1-2|TRBV5-1|many|-
CASSPKADSTGYTF
TGCGCCAGCAGCCCCAAAGCGGACAGTACTGGCTACACCTTC
>TRBJ2-7|TRBV28|many|-
CASSLSYEYEQYF
TGTGCCAGCAGTTTATCCTACGAATACGAGCAGTACTTC
>TRBJ2-6|TRBV19|few|-
CASNLGGSGANVLTF
TGTGCCAGTAATCTCGGCGGCTCTGGGGCCAACGTCCTGACTTTC
>TRBJ2-7|TRBV12-3/TRBV12-4|-|-
CASSIQRGVWYEQYF
TGTGCCAGCAGTATCCAGCGCGGGGTCTGGTACGAGCAGTACTTC
>TRBJ1-2|TRBV28|once|TRBD1
CASSLGTGGEGYTF
TGTGCCAGCAGTTTGGGGACAGGGGGTGAAGGCTACACCTTC
>TRBJ2-5|TRBV20-1|many|TRBD2
CSARILAGGPQETQYF
TGCAGTGCTAGGATTTTGGCGGGAGGCCCCCAAGAGACCCAGTACTTC
>TRBJ1-5|TRBV7-2|many|TRBD1
CASSLGGQGTQPQHF
TGTGCCAGCAGCTTAGGGGGACAGGGGACTCAGCCCCAGCATTTT
>TRBJ2-5|TRBV10-3|-|-
CATQSGFGETQYF
TGTGCCACTCAAAGCGGATTTGGGGAGACCCAGTACTTC
>TRBJ2-2|TRBV24-1|-|-
CATSDLRAANTGELFF
TGTGCCACCAGTGATTTGCGGGCTGCGAACACCGGGGAGCTGTTTTTT
>TRBJ2-1|TRBV12-3/TRBV12-4|few|TRBD2
CASSPDGTSGINEQFF
TGTGCCAGCAGTCCGGACGGGACTAGCGGGATCAATGAGCAGTTCTTC
>TRBJ1-1|TRBV27|few|TRBD1
CASSFVDRRNTEAFF
TGTGCCAGCAGTTTCGTGGACAGGAGGAACACTGAAGCTTTCTTT
>TRBJ1-5|TRBV12-3/TRBV12-4|few|TRBD1
CASSPGTGGKGNQPQHF
TGTGCCAGCAGTCCGGGGACAGGGGGAAAGGGCAATCAGCCCCAGCATTTT
>TRBJ2-5|TRBV15|-|-
CATSLGPETQYF
TGTGCCACCAGCCTGGGACCGGAGACCCAGTACTTC